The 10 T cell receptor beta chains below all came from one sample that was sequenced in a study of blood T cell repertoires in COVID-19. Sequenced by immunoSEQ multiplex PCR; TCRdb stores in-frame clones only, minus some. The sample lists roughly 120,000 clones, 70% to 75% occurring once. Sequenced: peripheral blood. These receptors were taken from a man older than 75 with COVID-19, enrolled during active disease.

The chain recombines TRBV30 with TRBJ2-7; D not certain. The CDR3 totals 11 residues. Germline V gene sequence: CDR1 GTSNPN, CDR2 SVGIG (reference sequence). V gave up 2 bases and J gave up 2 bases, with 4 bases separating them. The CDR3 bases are TGTGCCTGGAGTACGGCCTACGAGCAGTACTTC. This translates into CAWSTAYEQYF.

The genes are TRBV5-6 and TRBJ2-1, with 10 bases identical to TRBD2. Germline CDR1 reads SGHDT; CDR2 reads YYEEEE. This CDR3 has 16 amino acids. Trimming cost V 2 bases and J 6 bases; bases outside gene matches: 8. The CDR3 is CASSFPSGRSINEQFF. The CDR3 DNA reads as TGTGCCAGCAGCTTTCCTAGCGGGAGAAGTATCAATGAGCAGTTCTTC.

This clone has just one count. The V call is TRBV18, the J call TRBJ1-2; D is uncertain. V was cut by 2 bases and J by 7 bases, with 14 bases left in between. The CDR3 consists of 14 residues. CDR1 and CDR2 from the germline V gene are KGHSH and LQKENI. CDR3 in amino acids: CASSPVGGPGGYTF. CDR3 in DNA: TGTGCCAGCTCACCAGTGGGAGGGCCCGGTGGCTACACCTTC.

As DNA, the CDR3 is TGCGCCAGCAGCTTGGGGGCAGGGGTGGTCTACGAGCAGTACTTC. This sequence encodes CASSLGAGVVYEQYF. V and J are TRBV5-1 and TRBJ2-7; a possible D gene is TRBD1 (6 bases). Trimming removed 0 bases at V and 3 bases at J, with 13 bases between. Germline V gives CDR1 SGHRS, CDR2 YFSETQ. This CDR3 has 15 amino acids.

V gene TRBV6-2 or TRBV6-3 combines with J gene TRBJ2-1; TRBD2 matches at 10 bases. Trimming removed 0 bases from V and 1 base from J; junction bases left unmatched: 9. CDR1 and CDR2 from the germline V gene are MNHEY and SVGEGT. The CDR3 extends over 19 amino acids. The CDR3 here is CASSYSSGRASYSYNEQFF. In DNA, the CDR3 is TGTGCCAGCAGTTACTCGAGCGGGAGGGCCAGTTATTCCTACAATGAGCAGTTCTTC.

CDR3 loop: CASSRTSGSLADTQYF. CDR3 bases: TGTGCCAGCTCACGGACTAGCGGGAGTCTCGCAGATACGCAGTATTTT. The chain joins TRBV18 to TRBJ2-3; 13 bases map to TRBD2. The V gene end was trimmed by 4 bases and the J gene end by 4 bases; junction bases not matched to a gene: 5. Germline V gene lookup returns CDR1 KGHSH and CDR2 LQKENI. The CDR3 covers 16 residues.

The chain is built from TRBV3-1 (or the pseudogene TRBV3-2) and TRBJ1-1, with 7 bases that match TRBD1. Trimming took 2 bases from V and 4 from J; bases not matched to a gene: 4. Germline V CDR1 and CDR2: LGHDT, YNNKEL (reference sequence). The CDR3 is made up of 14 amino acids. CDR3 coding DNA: TGTGCCAGCAGCCAATTACAGGGGAGCACTGAAGCTTTCTTT. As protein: CASSQLQGSTEAFF.

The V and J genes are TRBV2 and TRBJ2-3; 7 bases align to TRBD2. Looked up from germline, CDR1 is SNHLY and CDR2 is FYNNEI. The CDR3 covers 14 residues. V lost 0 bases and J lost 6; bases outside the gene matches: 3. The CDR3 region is CASSEAGGSDTQYF. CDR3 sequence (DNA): TGTGCCAGCAGTGAAGCGGGGGGGTCCGATACGCAGTATTTT.

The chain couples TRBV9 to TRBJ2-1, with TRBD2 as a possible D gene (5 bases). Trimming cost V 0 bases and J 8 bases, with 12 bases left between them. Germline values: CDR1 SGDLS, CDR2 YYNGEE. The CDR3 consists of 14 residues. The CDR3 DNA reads TGTGCCAGCAGCGTAGAAACTAGTCTTGATGAGCAGTTCTTC. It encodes CASSVETSLDEQFF.

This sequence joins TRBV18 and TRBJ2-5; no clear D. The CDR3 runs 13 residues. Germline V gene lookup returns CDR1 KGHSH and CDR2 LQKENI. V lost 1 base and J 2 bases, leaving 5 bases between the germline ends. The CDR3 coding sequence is TGTGCCAGCTCACCACGCCAGCAAGAGACCCAGTACTTC. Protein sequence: CASSPRQQETQYF.